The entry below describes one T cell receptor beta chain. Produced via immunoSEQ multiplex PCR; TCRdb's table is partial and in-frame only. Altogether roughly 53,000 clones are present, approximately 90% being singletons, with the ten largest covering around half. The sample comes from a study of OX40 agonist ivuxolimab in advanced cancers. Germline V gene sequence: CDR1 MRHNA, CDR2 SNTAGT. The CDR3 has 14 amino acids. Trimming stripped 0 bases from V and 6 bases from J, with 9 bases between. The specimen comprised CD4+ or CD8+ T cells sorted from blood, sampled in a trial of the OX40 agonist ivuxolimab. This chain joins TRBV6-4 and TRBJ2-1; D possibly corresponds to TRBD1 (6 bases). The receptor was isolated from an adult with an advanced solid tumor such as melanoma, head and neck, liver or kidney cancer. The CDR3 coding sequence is TGTGCCAGCAGTGACTCGGAAGGGGGCAATGAGCAGTTCTTC. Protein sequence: CASSDSEGGNEQFF.